These 10 T cell receptor beta chains originate from one sample sequenced in a study of human T cells and chemical hapten exposure (dated by TCRdb to about 2021). Preparation of the library involved RACE. Sequencer: NextSeq 500. Using fastp trimming at Q25 and MiXCR clonotype assembly, TCRdb reanalyzed the public sequencing data and kept in-frame beta chains. CDR3 protein duplicates are merged, each entry listing the most common genes and DNA. The sample contains under 200,000 distinct CDR3 sequences, 25% to 35% of them found a single time. The ten largest clones capture 2.9% of the sample. The time point label for this specimen denotes: pre-sensitization, week 0. In light of the paper, this sample's treatment or condition label describes: therapeutic diphenylcyclopropenone sensitization with weekly scalp DPC. Here the sequenced sample was whole blood, taken in connection with sensitization to the hapten diphenylcyclopropenone (DPC). The receptors come from a woman aged 25 to 39 with alopecia areata. Some clones in this sample may be carry-over from other donors' samples.

The table lists this clonotype with a few counts. The DNA for the CDR3 is TGTGCCAGCAGCTTAGCTGGGACATTTCCCACAGATACGCAGTATTTT. It codes for CASSLAGTFPTDTQYF. V usage is TRBV11-2 and J usage is TRBJ2-3, with TRBD1 as a possible D gene (6 bases). Trimming took 1 base from V and 2 from J, leaving 13 bases between them. The CDR3 contains 16 residues. CDR1 and CDR2 (germline): SGHAT, FQNNGV.

This sequence joins TRBV9 and TRBJ1-1; 8 bases align to TRBD1. The CDR3 sequence is 12 residues long. V dropped 3 bases and J dropped 6; count of bases not matched to a gene: 1. Germline V gene sequence: CDR1 SGDLS, CDR2 YYNGEE. The DNA for the CDR3 is TGTGCCAGCAGCGAGACAGGGGCTGAAGCTTTCTTT. It yields the protein CASSETGAEAFF. The full variable domain, in which reference TRBV9 and TRBJ1-1 provide the parts outside the CDR3, is DSGVTQTPKHLITATGQRVTLRCSPRSGDLSVYWYQQSLDQGLQFLIQYYNGEERAKGNILERFSAQQFPDLHSELNLSSLELGDSALYFCASSETGAEAFFGQGTRLTVV.

The chain has TRBV20-1 and TRBJ1-5; D uncertain. V shed 0 bases and J shed 5 bases, with 5 bases lying between them. This CDR3 contains 12 residues. Germline V gives CDR1 DFQATT, CDR2 SNEGSKA (reference sequence). The CDR3 sequence: CSAREGYQPQHF. CDR3 sequence (DNA): TGCAGTGCTAGAGAGGGATATCAGCCCCAGCATTTT.

This clonotype has just a few counts. This chain joins TRBV5-1 and TRBJ1-5; D unresolved. Germline V gene data show CDR1 as SGHRS and CDR2 as YFSETQ. The CDR3 is 15 amino acids. V was pared by 1 base and J by 0 bases, with 8 bases between. The chain's CDR3 is CASSLYGSSNQPQHF. CDR3 sequence (DNA): TGCGCCAGCAGCTTGTATGGAAGTAGCAATCAGCCCCAGCATTTT. The whole variable domain, remainder taken from reference TRBV5-1 and TRBJ1-5, is KAGVTQTPRYLIKTRGQQVTLSCSPISGHRSVSWYQQTPGQGLQFLFEYFSETQRNKGNFPGRFSGRQFSNSRSEMNVSTLELGDSALYLCASSLYGSSNQPQHFGDGTRLSIL.

The chain has TRBV11-1 and TRBJ1-1; D is undetermined. V lost 4 bases to trimming and J lost 4 bases, with 13 bases between them. The length of the CDR3 is 14 residues. Per germline, CDR1 SGHAT and CDR2 FQDESV (reference sequence). The CDR3 loop is CASSSRTAGTEAFF. The CDR3 DNA is TGTGCCAGCAGCTCGCGGACGGCCGGCACTGAAGCTTTCTTT.

The rearrangement links TRBV6-2 or TRBV6-3 to TRBJ1-1, with a possible D match to TRBD1 (5 bases). Germline V gene lookup returns CDR1 MNHEY and CDR2 SVGEGT. Deletions cut 5 bases from V and 3 bases from J, with 13 bases between. The CDR3 length is 14 residues. The CDR3 nucleotides are TGTGCCAGCAGTAGACGACAGATTTACACTGAAGCTTTCTTT. The encoded protein is CASSRRQIYTEAFF.

The chain is built from TRBV6-6 and TRBJ2-2; D possibly corresponds to TRBD2 (5 bases). CDR1 is MNHNY, CDR2 SVGAGI, per germline (reference sequence). Trimming took off 5 bases at V and 10 bases at J, with 20 bases between the two ends. This CDR3 has 15 residues. The CDR3 region has the DNA TGTGCCAGCAGTAGGAGGAACGTGGGCAAAGTGGAGCTGTTTTTT. Translated: CASSRRNVGKVELFF.

This chain uses TRBV5-4 with TRBJ2-1, with TRBD2 identical over 11 bases. V trimming: 2 bases; J trimming: 5 bases; junction bases outside the gene matches: 6. Germline values: CDR1 SGHNT, CDR2 YYREEE (reference sequence). The CDR3 covers 16 residues. CDR3 DNA: TGTGCCAGCAGCTTCGGGGGACTAGCGGTCAACAATGAGCAGTTCTTC. Translation gives CASSFGGLAVNNEQFF.

This clonotype was picked up a small number of times. This chain joins TRBV28 and TRBJ2-5; the D gene is possibly TRBD1 (6 bases). Germline V lookup: CDR1 MDHEN, CDR2 SYDVKM. The CDR3 loop spans 15 amino acids. The V end was cut by 3 bases, the J end by 5 bases, with 16 bases between. The CDR3 is CASSFQGTRSETQYF. The CDR3 DNA reads TGTGCCAGCAGTTTTCAGGGGACCAGGTCGGAGACCCAGTACTTC.

This clonotype was observed a few times. This chain joins TRBV9 and TRBJ2-1; perhaps TRBD2 as D (6 bases). The V gene's germline CDR1 is SGDLS and CDR2 YYNGEE. V lost 1 base and J 0 bases, leaving 17 bases between the germline ends. This CDR3 contains 18 residues. CDR3 nucleotides: TGTGCCAGCAGCGTACGTCCCAGCCCCGGGAGCTCCTACAATGAGCAGTTCTTC. Protein product: CASSVRPSPGSSYNEQFF.